This entry concerns a single TCR beta chain. The antigen is not known. One end of the junction fails to match germline, which may point to a read error. This entry comes from a study of CD8+CD57+ T cells in acquired aplastic anemia. Overall study: Sorted CD4+ and CD8+ cells yielded DNA averaging approximately 3 ug. Whole-study results and caveats: Patients and controls had in common twenty-nine CD8+ CDR3 sequences.

Template material for TCR beta VDJ and CDR3 profiling consisted of genomic DNA. MiXCR was run by TCRdb on the reads, yielding one entry per CDR3 protein. The sample records hundreds of thousands of distinct CDR3 sequences, roughly 64% being singletons. Germline-derived CDR1 and CDR2 are SGHTA and FQGNSA. The CDR3 is 15 amino acids. This sequence was found in a human donor in good health, serving as a control. Input material: sorted CD4+, CD8+, or CD8+CD57+ T cells (not recorded which) from PBMCs. V usage is TRBV7-2 and J usage is TRBJ2-3, with D unresolved. CDR3 region: CASSPRVYGTDTQYF. The CDR3 nucleotides read TGCGCCAGCAGCCCCCGGGTCTACGGCACAGATACGCAGTATTTT.